This T cell receptor beta chain was captured in a study of cytomegalovirus exposure and HLA in healthy donors. Study-wide background: Early released data comprised 80 million to 90 million unique TCRs from HLA-typed donors.

The PCR contained 60 Vbeta and 13 Jbeta primers. TCRdb's table, derived via immunoSEQ multiplex PCR, lists solely in-frame clones and lacks some. This sample yields 120,000 to 150,000 clones, of which under 90% are seen a single time; around 2.4% belongs to the top ten. As concerns this clone: Its antigen is unknown.

Whole-study findings and limits: Reports showed the classifier diagnosing cytomegalovirus status with high specificity and sensitivity.

This CDR3 spans 16 amino acids. The V gene's germline CDR1 is SGHRS and CDR2 YFSETQ. The V gene end was trimmed by 4 bases and the J gene end by 5 bases; junction bases not matched to a gene: 11. The genes are TRBV5-1 and TRBJ2-5; 10 bases map to TRBD1. The sequencing sample was made of PBMCs. The TCR comes from a male donor in good health and CMV-seronegative. Here the CDR3 reads CASSRTAGTGEETQYF. The CDR3 DNA reads as TGCGCCAGCAGCCGAACCGCCGGGACAGGGGAGGAGACCCAGTACTTC.